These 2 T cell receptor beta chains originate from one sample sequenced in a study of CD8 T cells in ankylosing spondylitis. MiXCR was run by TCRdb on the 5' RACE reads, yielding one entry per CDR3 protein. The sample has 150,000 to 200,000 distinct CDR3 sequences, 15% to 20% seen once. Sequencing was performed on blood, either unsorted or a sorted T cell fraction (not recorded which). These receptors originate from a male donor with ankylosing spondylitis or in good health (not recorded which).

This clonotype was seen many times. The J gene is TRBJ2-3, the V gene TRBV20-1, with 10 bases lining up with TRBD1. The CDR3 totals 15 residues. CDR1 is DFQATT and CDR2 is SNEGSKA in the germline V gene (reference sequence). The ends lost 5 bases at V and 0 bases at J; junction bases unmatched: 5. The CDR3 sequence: CSAGGQGTSTDTQYF. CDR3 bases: TGCAGTGCTGGGGGACAGGGGACTAGCACAGATACGCAGTATTTT.

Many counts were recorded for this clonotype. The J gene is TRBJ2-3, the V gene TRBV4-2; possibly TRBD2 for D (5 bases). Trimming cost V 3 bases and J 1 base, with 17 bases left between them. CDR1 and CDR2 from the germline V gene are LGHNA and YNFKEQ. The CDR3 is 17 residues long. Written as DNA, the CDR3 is TGTGCCAGCAGCCAGGAGGCCGGGATTAGAGGCACAGATACGCAGTATTTT. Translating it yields CASSQEAGIRGTDTQYF.